These 21 T cell receptor beta chains originate from one sample sequenced in a study of blood T cell repertoires in COVID-19. Sequencing used immunoSEQ multiplex PCR; TCRdb keeps in-frame clones, though not all of them. The sample includes 27,000 or so clones, 85% to 90% of them seen just once. Sequencing input: peripheral blood. These receptors were obtained from a man between 65 and 80 years old with active COVID-19.

This sequence joins TRBV3-1 (or the pseudogene TRBV3-2) and TRBJ1-2; the D gene is possibly TRBD1 (5 bases). Germline V CDR1 and CDR2: LGHDT, YNNKEL (reference sequence). The CDR3 sequence is 15 residues long. Trimming cost V 3 bases and J 5 bases, with 16 bases left between them. This CDR3 reads CASSQGARAGYGYTF. CDR3 nucleotides: TGTGCCAGCAGCCAGGGCGCCAGGGCGGGGTATGGCTACACCTTC.

The chain uses TRBV3-1 (or the pseudogene TRBV3-2) and TRBJ1-6; no reliable D call. V lost 0 bases, J lost 3 bases, and 9 bases lay in between. This CDR3 is built from 16 residues. The germline gives CDR1 LGHDT, CDR2 YNNKEL (reference sequence). CDR3 sequence: CASSQDSGIYNSPLHF. The DNA for the CDR3 is TGTGCCAGCAGCCAAGATTCCGGGATCTATAATTCACCCCTCCACTTT.

The chain couples TRBV29-1 to TRBJ2-1; TRBD1 matches at 9 bases. V dropped 8 bases and J dropped 4; count of bases not matched to a gene: 15. There are 16 residues in the CDR3. CDR1 and CDR2 from the germline V gene are SQVTM and ANQGSEA. Written as DNA, the CDR3 is TGCAGCATCCCGGGACAGGGTTCGTGGAAATACAATGAGCAGTTCTTC. This encodes CSIPGQGSWKYNEQFF.

The chain is built from TRBV5-4 and TRBJ2-5; tentative D call: TRBD2 (6 bases). Trimming pared 3 bases from V and 5 bases from J, leaving 29 bases between. CDR1 SGHNT and CDR2 YYREEE come from the germline V gene (reference sequence). The CDR3 runs 19 residues. The CDR3 loop is CASSSYLLGRGHGRETQYF. In DNA, the CDR3 is TGTGCCAGCAGCTCCTACCTCTTGGGGCGGGGCCACGGTAGGGAGACCCAGTACTTC.

The CDR3 coding sequence is TGTGCCAGTAGTATGCTAGCGGGTCCTACCAATGAGCAGTTCTTC. This codes for CASSMLAGPTNEQFF. The genes are TRBV19 and TRBJ2-1; 8 bases match TRBD2. V trimming: 3 bases; J trimming: 6 bases; junction bases outside the gene matches: 7. CDR3 length equals 15 residues. CDR1 is LNHDA, CDR2 SQIVND, per germline (reference sequence). The entire variable domain, with the rest obtained from reference TRBV19 and TRBJ2-1, is as follows: DGGITQSPKYLFRKEGQNVTLSCEQNLNHDAMYWYRQDPGQGLRLIYYSQIVNDFQKGDIAEGYSVSREKKESFPLTVTSAQKNPTAFYLCASSMLAGPTNEQFFGPGTRLTVL.

The chain combines TRBV7-2 with TRBJ1-2; TRBD1 is a possible D gene (5 bases). This CDR3 is built from 15 residues. Trimming left V 1 base short and J 7 bases short, with 16 bases between. CDR1 is SGHTA and CDR2 is FQGNSA in the germline V gene. In nucleotides, the CDR3 is TGTGCCAGCAGCTTAGGTGGGACTGGGATAAGTGGCTACACCTTC. Its protein is CASSLGGTGISGYTF. Looking up the rest from reference TRBV7-2 and TRBJ1-2 gives the full variable domain: GAGVSQSPSNKVTEKGKDVELRCDPISGHTALYWYRQSLGQGLEFLIYFQGNSAPDKSGLPSDRFSAERTGGSVSTLTIQRTQQEDSAVYLCASSLGGTGISGYTFGSGTRLTVV.

V gene TRBV7-8 combines with J gene TRBJ1-2; 7 bases match TRBD1. This CDR3 spans 13 amino acids. Germline V CDR1 and CDR2: SGHVS, FQNEAQ. V lost 2 bases and J lost 13; bases outside the gene matches: 10. CDR3 DNA: TGTGCCAGCAGCTTATCAGGACAGGTCAGCAGCACCTTC. It encodes CASSLSGQVSSTF.

This sequence joins TRBV6-5 and TRBJ1-2, with unresolved D. Germline V CDR1 and CDR2: MNHEY, SVGAGI. Trimming pared 6 bases from V and 2 bases from J, leaving 10 bases between. The CDR3 has 13 residues. DNA for the CDR3: TGTGCCAGCAGCTTCGAGAGGAACTATGGCTACACCTTC. This codes for CASSFERNYGYTF.

The rearrangement joins TRBV6-2 or TRBV6-3 to TRBJ1-6; no clear D. Germline CDR1 reads MNHEY; CDR2 reads SVGEGT. V was clipped by 2 bases and J by 10 bases, with 9 bases between them. This CDR3 region has 13 residues. CDR3 nucleotides: TGTGCCAGCAGTTACACACGATTCTCACCCCTCCACTTT. Encoded protein: CASSYTRFSPLHF.

V is TRBV6-1 and J is TRBJ2-1, with 7 bases lining up with TRBD1. Unmatched junction bases numbered 3, after V lost 1 base and J lost 3 bases. The CDR3 sequence is 15 residues long. CDR1 and CDR2 (germline): MNHNS, SASEGT. This CDR3 is CASSEEGADYNEQFF. The DNA for the CDR3 is TGTGCCAGCAGTGAAGAGGGGGCGGACTACAATGAGCAGTTCTTC.

The J gene is TRBJ2-6, the V gene TRBV14; possible D gene TRBD2, 5 bases. Looked up from germline, CDR1 is SGHDN and CDR2 is FVKESK. Deletions cut 5 bases from V and 4 bases from J, with 15 bases between. The CDR3 covers 16 residues. Here the CDR3 reads CASSSTRMYGANVLTF. The CDR3, as DNA: TGTGCCAGCAGCTCTACTAGGATGTACGGGGCCAACGTCCTGACTTTC.

This chain joins TRBV12-1 and TRBJ1-3; TRBD1, as called in the table, went unchecked against the DNA. TRBV12-1 is tagged as a pseudogene. The CDR3 runs to 16 residues. This CDR3 reads CASSYLRFSSGNTIYF. The CDR3 nucleotides read TGTGCCAGCAGCTACCTCAGGTTCAGCTCTGGAAACACCATATATTTT.

This clone is medium-sized by share. This chain joins TRBV4-1 and TRBJ2-1, with 8 bases aligning to TRBD2. CDR3 length: 12 residues. J lost 12 bases, V lost 3 bases, and 4 bases had no gene match. The V gene's germline CDR1 is MGHRA and CDR2 YSYEKL. Here the CDR3 reads CASSQGTRRQFF. CDR3 nucleotides: TGCGCCAGCAGCCAGGGGACTAGGCGGCAGTTCTTC.

This sequence joins TRBV5-8 and TRBJ1-3; no clear D. The CDR3 length is 14 residues. V was trimmed by 0 bases and J by 3 bases, leaving 7 bases between them. Germline lookup yields CDR1 SGHTS and CDR2 YDEGEE. The CDR3 loop is CASSLGENGNTIYF. The CDR3 DNA reads TGTGCCAGCAGCTTGGGAGAGAATGGAAACACCATATATTTT.

The V gene is TRBV4-3, the J gene TRBJ1-6; no clear D. The V end lost 0 bases, the J end lost 8 bases, and 5 bases lay between the germline ends. Germline V CDR1 and CDR2: LGHNA, YSLEER. This CDR3 spans 13 amino acids. CDR3 loop: CASSQEWHSPLHF. In nucleotides, the CDR3 is TGCGCCAGCAGCCAAGAGTGGCATTCACCCCTCCACTTT.

The V call is TRBV7-2, the J call TRBJ1-2; D gene unclear. This CDR3 contains 15 residues. Trimming removed 1 base at V and 4 bases at J, with 13 bases between. Germline CDR1 and CDR2: SGHTA and FQGNSA. CDR3 nucleotide sequence: TGTGCCAGCAGCTTAGGGGCCCCGCTTATCTATGGCTACACCTTC. This encodes CASSLGAPLIYGYTF.

This sequence joins TRBV3-1 (or the pseudogene TRBV3-2) and TRBJ1-1, with 8 nucleotides matching TRBD1. After removal of 4 bases from V and 1 base from J, the junction contained 8 bases not matched to a gene. Per germline, CDR1 LGHDT and CDR2 YNNKEL (reference sequence). The CDR3 covers 16 residues. CDR3 nucleotides: TGTGCCAGCAGCCCCGGGGGCAGGGGGCAGAACACTGAAGCTTTCTTT. This codes for CASSPGGRGQNTEAFF.

This clone was observed a single time. V gene TRBV5-5 combines with J gene TRBJ2-7, with D hard to call. The V end was cut by 0 bases, the J end by 11 bases, with 15 bases between. Germline V gene lookup returns CDR1 SGHKS and CDR2 YYEKEE (reference sequence). The CDR3 is 13 amino acids. The CDR3 sequence: CASSLAGGSLKYF. The CDR3 bases are TGTGCCAGCAGCTTGGCCGGCGGCAGTCTTAAGTACTTC.

The V call is TRBV5-1, the J call TRBJ1-1, with D possibly matching TRBD1 (5 bases). Germline V gene data show CDR1 as SGHRS and CDR2 as YFSETQ. This CDR3 has 15 amino acids. V was pared by 2 bases and J by 4 bases, with 15 bases between. DNA of the CDR3: TGCGCCAGCAGCTTTAGTACGACAGCCTCCACTGAAGCTTTCTTT. Amino acids: CASSFSTTASTEAFF.

The V gene is TRBV9, the J gene TRBJ2-7, with 7 bases identical to TRBD1. CDR3 length: 14 residues. After removal of 3 bases from V and 6 bases from J, the junction contained 9 bases not matched to a gene. Looked up from germline, CDR1 is SGDLS and CDR2 is YYNGEE. CDR3 amino acids: CASSALDRQGEQYF. As DNA, the CDR3 is TGTGCCAGCAGCGCCCTGGACAGGCAAGGCGAGCAGTACTTC.

The chain joins TRBV28 to TRBJ1-2; D gene ambiguous. Germline CDR1 MDHEN, CDR2 SYDVKM. CDR3 length equals 15 residues. Trimming stripped 3 bases from V and 0 bases from J, with 11 bases between. The CDR3 DNA follows: TGTGCCAGCAGTTTTCAGGTGATAGCTAACTATGGCTACACCTTC. Its protein product is CASSFQVIANYGYTF.